Reported below is one TCR beta chain. This entry belongs to a study of shared clonotypes between healthy human individuals. The method was immunoSEQ multiplex PCR; TCRdb's version includes in-frame clones alone and lacks a portion of them. In the table there are more than 2 million clones, approximately 95% of which are singletons. Germline CDR1 MNHNY, CDR2 SVGAGI (reference sequence). The ends lost 0 bases at V and 5 bases at J; junction bases unmatched: 2. There are 15 residues in the CDR3. This sequence joins TRBV6-6 and TRBJ2-4; 9 bases fit TRBD1. The sequence came from a young man in good health. Sequencing used naive CD4+ T cells sorted from blood. Regarding subset: CD45RA+ positively selected. This chain's CDR3 is CASSYSTGGQNIQYF. CDR3 in DNA: TGTGCCAGCAGTTACTCGACAGGGGGGCAAAACATTCAGTACTTC.